The present TCR beta chain was sequenced within a study of Graves' ophthalmopathy and Graves' hyperthyroidism listed by TCRdb under 2018. Background for the entire study: Peripheral blood was collected at initial diagnosis, before any treatment. TCR beta repertoire signatures were used to distinguish Graves' ophthalmopathy from Graves' hyperthyroidism and to predict progression to ophthalmopathy. In total, 120 to 150 blood samples were TCR-sequenced: 40 to 45 ophthalmopathy, under 80 hyperthyroidism and about 17 hyperthyroidism-to-ophthalmopathy patients. To explore V-J signatures that distinguish ophthalmopathy from hyperthyroidism, a discovery set of more than 90 patients was enrolled, made up of 40 to 45 with ophthalmopathy and 55 to 65 with stable hyperthyroidism. For independent validation, a separate cohort was made up of 18 hyperthyroidism patients plus 17 patients who later progressed from hyperthyroidism to ophthalmopathy. T-cell repertoires of thyroid tissue and blood were compared in 5 or 6 hyperthyroidism patients. Once sampling was done, hyperthyroidism patients were given methimazole at a starting dose of 30 mg daily, while ophthalmopathy patients were given high-dose intravenous methylprednisolone.

TCR beta CDR3 regions were amplified from RNA transcripts for repertoire sequencing. A first-round RT-PCR used HTBI primers with the Qiagen OneStep RT-PCR kit, followed by a second-round multiplex PCR, size selection and purification. Libraries were sequenced paired-end with 100 bp reads on an Illumina HiSeq2000. As for the authors' bioinformatics: SOAPnuke was used for read processing, and reads with adapters, uncalled bases, a mean Phred below 15, or no exact constant-primer or identifier match were discarded. COPE v1.2.5 was used to merge high-quality paired reads. Clonotypes were defined as unique nucleotide sequences and were aligned to IMGT TRB V, D and J references using MiTCR v1.1. The analysis was limited to V-J combinations with a frequency above 0.0001, which together covered roughly 99% of the repertoires. A TCR clonal expansion and chaos score per V-J combination was defined as the ratio of F50 clonal expansion to chaos observed in the TCRdist matrix. Welch's t-statistics and random forest were used to reduce features to about a dozen V-J combinations, which were fed into a naive Bayes classifier. The similarity between thyroid and blood repertoires was quantified using the Morisita-Horn index. Using fastp trimming at Q25 and MiXCR clonotype assembly, TCRdb reanalyzed the public sequencing data and kept in-frame beta chains. Duplicate CDR3 protein sequences are folded into a single record with the most common DNA and genes. The V and J calls and clone size are TCRdb's, not the authors'. This sample is represented by about 340,000 distinct CDR3 sequences; roughly 16% of them were singletons. Over 9% of the sample goes to the ten largest clones.

Taken from the germline V gene, the CDR1 and CDR2 loops are SGHTA and FQGTGA. Trimming removed 3 bases from V and 5 bases from J, leaving 16 bases between the germline ends. The CDR3 has 15 amino acids, counting the end cysteine and phenylalanine. Only CDR3 DNA is held: 45 bases, read in frame from base 1. Here is what the overall study found, with its caveats: No statistical method was used to set the sample size in advance, and the investigators knew which group each participant was assigned to. Among expanded thyroid clonotypes with frequency above 0.001, most also showed up in blood, which suggests that blood repertoires may reflect the thyroid immune response. The 13-signature model separated ophthalmopathy from stable hyperthyroidism with roughly 88% sensitivity and 81.08% specificity in cross-validation, and 80%/75% in the test set. In validation, the model predicted ophthalmopathy progression with about 64% sensitivity and roughly 72% specificity; 12 predicted patients were CT-confirmed with GO in a median of roughly 6.8 months.

At least ten counts were recorded for this clonotype. There is no known antigen for this receptor. No much larger clone is present one base from it, and per-base qualities are unavailable. Patients with ophthalmopathy had moderately to severely active disease, with a Clinical Activity Score of 3 or more, a NOSPECS grade of 4 or more, and a disease duration of less than 3 months. Patients with other autoimmune diseases, uncontrolled infections, pregnancy or lactation were excluded. Clinical symptoms, serum thyroxine, TRAb, thyroid ultrasound and orbital computed tomography formed the basis of the diagnosis. PBMCs were isolated from about 9 ml of fresh peripheral blood by Ficoll-Paque density gradient centrifugation. Total RNA was extracted using Trizol reagent, and RNA quality was checked on an Agilent 2100 Bioanalyzer.

The origin of this receptor is an adult man with Graves' ophthalmopathy. The chain joins TRBV7-3 to TRBJ2-5, with no D gene named confidently. Material for sequencing was peripheral blood. The CDR3 in this case is CASSLTTAVGETQYF. The bases read TGTGCCAGCAGCTTGACCACAGCCGTAGGGGAGACCCAGTACTTC.